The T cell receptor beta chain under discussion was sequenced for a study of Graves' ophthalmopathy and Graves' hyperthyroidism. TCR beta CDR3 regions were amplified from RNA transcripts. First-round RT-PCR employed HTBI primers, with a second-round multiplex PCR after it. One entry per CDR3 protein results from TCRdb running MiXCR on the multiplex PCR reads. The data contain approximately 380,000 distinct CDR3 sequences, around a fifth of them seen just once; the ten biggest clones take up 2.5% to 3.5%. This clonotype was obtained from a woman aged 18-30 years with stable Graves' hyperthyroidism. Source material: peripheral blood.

This chain's CDR3 is CASSVRDRALYEQYF. DNA of the CDR3: TGTGCCAGCAGCGTCCGGGACAGGGCCCTCTACGAGCAGTACTTC. The chain joins TRBV7-8 to TRBJ2-7; 9 bases line up with TRBD1. With V trimmed by 5 bases and J by 3 bases, 8 bases remained unmatched. Germline V gene sequence: CDR1 SGHVS, CDR2 FQNEAQ. This CDR3 comprises 15 residues.